The T cell receptor (beta chain) under discussion was sequenced for a study of T cell responses to AZD1222 COVID-19 vaccine. Trimming removed 5 bases at V and 5 bases at J, with 13 bases between. CDR1 SNHLY and CDR2 FYNNEI come from the germline V gene. The CDR3 contains 14 residues. The method was immunoSEQ multiplex PCR; TCRdb's version includes in-frame clones alone and lacks a portion of them. The sample includes 150,000 to 200,000 clones, roughly 92% seen only once; the top ten take around 3.7%. Material: peripheral blood, obtained 28 days after the second AZD1222 dose. The chain couples TRBV2 to TRBJ1-5; D is unclear. The clonotype was recovered from an adult who received the AZD1222 COVID-19 vaccine. The CDR3 loop reads CASSWAHPHQPQHF. For the CDR3, the DNA is TGTGCCAGCAGTTGGGCCCATCCCCATCAGCCCCAGCATTTT.